Below, 17 T cell receptor beta chains from the same sample are listed, as sequenced in a study of vaccination effects on CD4 cells after COVID-19. What these receptors recognize is not known. Within the ViraFEST assay, antigen-specific CD4+ T cells underwent expansion with viral peptide pools prior to sequencing. CD4+ T cell isolation took place after nine to eleven days of culture. Convalescent patients had PCR-confirmed SARS-CoV-2 infection between March and December 2020. Libraries were prepared by immunoSEQ multiplex PCR; TCRdb keeps only in-frame clonotypes and omits some of them. The sample records around 49,000 clones, roughly two thirds being singletons. The sample consisted of CD4+ T cells from PBMCs cultured with a peptide pool, taken before COVID-19 vaccination. The receptors stem from a human donor who had a prior SARS-CoV-2 infection.

The gene calls are TRBV19 and TRBJ2-1, with 10 positions matching TRBD2. The CDR3 totals 23 residues. Losses at the gene ends were 1 base for V and 0 bases for J; bases not matched to a gene: 21. Germline CDR1 LNHDA, CDR2 SQIVND (reference sequence). CDR3 sequence reads: CASSIALPSLASGSRYSYNEQFF. In DNA, the CDR3 is TGTGCCAGTAGTATAGCCCTCCCGTCGTTGGCTAGCGGGAGCCGCTACTCCTACAATGAGCAGTTCTTC.

On this clone: At one of its ends the junction is not consistent with the germline gene, which may arise from a read error. The chain couples TRBV2 to TRBJ2-3; 9 nucleotides align to TRBD2. The CDR3 has 14 residues. Germline V gene data show CDR1 as SNHLY and CDR2 as FYNNEI. DNA for the CDR3: TGTGCCAGCAGCGGACTAGCGACCACAGGTACGCAGTATTTT. Translating gives CASSGLATTGTQYF. Full variable domain (outside the CDR3, taken from reference TRBV2 and TRBJ2-3): EPEVTQTPSHQVTQMGQEVILRCVPISNHLYFYWYRQILGQKVEFLVSFYNNEISEKSEIFDDQFSVERPDGSNFTLKIRSTKLEDSAMYFCASSGLATTGTQYFGPGTRLTVL.

This clone has only a few counts. The chain carries TRBV3-1 (or the pseudogene TRBV3-2) and TRBJ1-2; TRBD1 is a possible D gene (5 bases). Trimming took 2 bases from V and 0 from J, leaving 10 bases between them. The V gene's germline CDR1 is LGHDT and CDR2 YNNKEL (reference sequence). The CDR3 loop spans 15 amino acids. CDR3 residues: CASSQRGSTNYGYTF. Written as DNA, the CDR3 is TGTGCCAGCAGCCAAAGGGGTTCAACTAACTATGGCTACACCTTC.

This chain uses TRBV20-1 with TRBJ1-1, with unresolved D. CDR1 and CDR2 (germline): DFQATT, SNEGSKA (reference sequence). The CDR3 length is 12 residues. Trimming removed 3 bases at V and 4 bases at J, with 9 bases between. The CDR3 reads CSASFLTTEAFF. CDR3 bases: TGCAGTGCTAGTTTTTTGACCACTGAAGCTTTCTTT.

This clone was detected only once. The V gene is TRBV14, the J gene TRBJ2-7, with D tentatively TRBD1 (6 bases). Germline CDR1 reads SGHDN; CDR2 reads FVKESK. The V end lost 4 bases, the J end lost 3 bases, and 19 bases lay between the germline ends. This CDR3 contains 16 residues. This chain's CDR3 is CASSLKPTGEGYEQYF. CDR3 DNA sequence: TGTGCCAGCAGCCTTAAACCGACAGGAGAGGGCTACGAGCAGTACTTC. Variable domain in full (rest from reference TRBV14 and TRBJ2-7): EAGVTQFPSHSVIEKGQTVTLRCDPISGHDNLYWYRRVMGKEIKFLLHFVKESKQDESGMPNNRFLAERTGGTYSTLKVQPAELEDSGVYFCASSLKPTGEGYEQYFGPGTRLTVT.

This clone was seen a handful of times. The chain links TRBV7-3 to TRBJ2-1; maybe TRBD1 (6 bases). This CDR3 has 13 residues. Germline CDR1 SGHTA, CDR2 FQGTGA. V lost 5 bases and J lost 7, with 12 bases in between. The CDR3, as DNA: TGTGCCAGCAGCCCCCGCAGGGGAAATGAGCAGTTCTTC. The encoded protein is CASSPRRGNEQFF.

V is TRBV5-6 and J is TRBJ2-7; unclear D gene. CDR3 size: 12 residues. Trimming removed 0 bases at V and 5 bases at J, with 6 bases between. CDR1 SGHDT and CDR2 YYEEEE come from the germline V gene. The CDR3: CASSLAVNEQYF. The CDR3 bases are TGTGCCAGCAGCTTGGCCGTCAACGAGCAGTACTTC. The variable domain in full, completed from reference TRBV5-6 and TRBJ2-7, reads DAGVTQSPTHLIKTRGQQVTLRCSPKSGHDTVSWYQQALGQGPQFIFQYYEEEERQRGNFPDRFSGHQFPNYSSELNVNALLLGDSALYLCASSLAVNEQYFGPGTRLTVT.

The chain uses TRBV11-2 and TRBJ2-1, with 10 bases aligning to TRBD2. Germline V lookup: CDR1 SGHAT, CDR2 FQNNGV. Trimming cost V 3 bases and J 6 bases; bases outside gene matches: 5. CDR3 length: 15 residues. CDR3 amino acids: CASSFQRGGFNEQFF. Written as DNA, the CDR3 is TGTGCCAGCAGCTTCCAGCGGGGGGGCTTCAATGAGCAGTTCTTC.

This clone appeared a single time. The J gene is TRBJ2-1, the V gene TRBV3-1 (or the pseudogene TRBV3-2), with D possibly being TRBD1 or TRBD2 (5 bases each). Germline V gives CDR1 LGHDT, CDR2 YNNKEL (reference sequence). V was trimmed by 0 bases and J by 4 bases, leaving 13 bases between them. This CDR3 contains 16 residues. For the CDR3, the DNA is TGTGCCAGCAGCCAAGACGGGACGGGGATTTACAATGAGCAGTTCTTC. This sequence encodes CASSQDGTGIYNEQFF.

This rearrangement joins TRBV4-1 to TRBJ2-7; 9 nucleotides line up with TRBD1. The V gene end was trimmed by 3 bases and the J gene end by 3 bases; junction bases not matched to a gene: 6. CDR1 is MGHRA and CDR2 is YSYEKL in the germline V gene. The CDR3 contains 15 residues. For the CDR3, the DNA is TGCGCCAGCAGCCAGGCACCGGGACAGGGCTACGAGCAGTACTTC. Protein product: CASSQAPGQGYEQYF.

This clone has just a few counts. This chain's CDR3 is CASRRGIRGDTEAFF. The DNA of the CDR3 is TGCGCCAGCAGAAGGGGGATACGGGGTGACACTGAAGCTTTCTTT. The gene calls are TRBV10-1 and TRBJ1-1, with D maybe TRBD1 (6 bases). This CDR3 comprises 15 residues. Trimming pared 6 bases from V and 3 bases from J, leaving 17 bases between. The V gene's germline CDR1 is WNHNN and CDR2 SYGVQD (reference sequence).

V and J are TRBV7-6 and TRBJ2-2; TRBD1 aligns across 9 bases. The CDR3 covers 15 residues. Unmatched junction bases numbered 8, after V lost 3 bases and J lost 9 bases. Germline-derived CDR1 and CDR2 are SGHVS and FNYEAQ. CDR3 nucleotide sequence: TGTGCCAGCAGCTTCGGGACAGGGAGCCACCGGGAGCTGTTTTTT. Translated: CASSFGTGSHRELFF.

The gene calls are TRBV6-5 and TRBJ1-3; no clear D. CDR1 MNHEY and CDR2 SVGAGI come from the germline V gene. This CDR3 spans 15 amino acids. Trimming pared 0 bases from V and 1 base from J, leaving 7 bases between. CDR3 amino acids: CASSYSSMSGNTIYF. DNA for the CDR3: TGTGCCAGCAGTTACTCGAGTATGTCTGGAAACACCATATATTTT.

V is TRBV5-5 and J is TRBJ2-7; the D gene is possibly TRBD2 (5 bases). Trimming left V 5 bases short and J 4 bases short, with 16 bases between. This CDR3 contains 14 residues. Per germline, CDR1 SGHKS and CDR2 YYEKEE (reference sequence). CDR3 in DNA: TGTGCCAGCAGTTCGGGGATCTCGAGGTACGAGCAGTACTTC. Translated, it gives CASSSGISRYEQYF.

The chain carries TRBV5-1 and TRBJ2-5, with a weak D call TRBD2 (5 bases). The CDR3 loop spans 15 amino acids. CDR1 is SGHRS and CDR2 is YFSETQ in the germline V gene. V was cut by 3 bases and J by 5 bases, with 17 bases left in between. Here the CDR3 DNA reads TGCGCCAGCAGCTCCGGGCGAGCGGTCACGGAGACCCAGTACTTC. This sequence encodes CASSSGRAVTETQYF.

This clone appeared a few times. The gene calls are TRBV6-5 and TRBJ2-7; perhaps TRBD1 as D (5 bases). The germline V gene encodes CDR1 MNHEY and CDR2 SVGAGI. This CDR3 region has 15 residues. Trimming pared 0 bases from V and 3 bases from J, leaving 12 bases between. The CDR3 DNA reads as TGTGCCAGCAGTTACTCAGGGGCCGGCGTCTACGAGCAGTACTTC. Translation gives CASSYSGAGVYEQYF.

The V gene is TRBV6-5, the J gene TRBJ1-1, with D tentatively TRBD1 (5 bases). CDR1 and CDR2 from the germline V gene are MNHEY and SVGAGI. Deletions cut 6 bases from V and 7 bases from J, with 15 bases between. The CDR3 loop spans 13 amino acids. The CDR3 loop reads CASRPNEGIEAFF. CDR3 DNA sequence: TGTGCCAGCAGGCCAAATGAGGGGATTGAAGCTTTCTTT.